The TCR beta chain under discussion was sequenced for a study of T cells in Graves' hyperthyroidism and ophthalmopathy. This clonotype has ten or more counts. RNA transcripts served as the template for amplifying TCR beta CDR3 regions. TCR CDR3 regions were first amplified by RT-PCR with HTBI primers. TCRdb analysed the multiplex PCR reads with MiXCR anew, one entry per CDR3 protein. The profile covers 400,000 or so distinct CDR3 sequences, with about an eighth appearing a single time and around 27% taken by the ten largest. Based on clinical symptoms, serum thyroxine and TRAb, thyroid ultrasound and orbital computed tomography, diagnoses were reached. V lost 5 bases and J lost 8; bases outside the gene matches: 9. The V gene's germline CDR1 is SGHTA and CDR2 FQGTGA. The length of the CDR3 is 14 residues.

The material sequenced was blood. The rearrangement uses TRBV7-3 and TRBJ2-1, with TRBD1 identical over 7 bases. The clonotype originates from a man aged 50 to 60 with Graves' ophthalmopathy. CDR3: CASSPYRGQDEQFF. In DNA form, the CDR3 reads TGTGCCAGCAGCCCTTACAGGGGCCAGGATGAGCAGTTCTTC.